The present entry profiles one TCR beta chain with its context. Its antigen is not known. These data originate in a study of blood T cells in healthy people across ages. Background on the study: Per two T cells, about one barcoded beta molecule was captured through template switching.

V was cut by 6 bases and J by 1 base, with 12 bases left in between. The CDR3 sequence is 14 residues long. CDR1 is SEHNR, CDR2 FQNEAQ, per germline (reference sequence). Broader study findings: Comparison with aged donors showed that long-lived donors had more naive CD4+ cells and higher diversity.

Healthy Russian Caucasian donors spanned ages roughly 6 to 90 years. Each individual donor underwent a draw of ten milliliters of peripheral blood. PCR was performed a second time for roughly 7 to 11 cycles using a sample-barcoded 5' primer and a J-beta primer mix. TCRdb analysed the 5' RACE reads with MiXCR anew, one entry per CDR3 protein. The sample includes about 1.6 million distinct CDR3 sequences, around 35% of them seen just once. This receptor was taken from a young woman in good health. Sequenced sample: blood. The V call is TRBV7-9, the J call TRBJ2-5, with no clear D. The CDR3 DNA reads as TGTGCCAGCAGGGAAATGGGATCCCAAGAGACCCAGTACTTC. It translates to CASREMGSQETQYF.